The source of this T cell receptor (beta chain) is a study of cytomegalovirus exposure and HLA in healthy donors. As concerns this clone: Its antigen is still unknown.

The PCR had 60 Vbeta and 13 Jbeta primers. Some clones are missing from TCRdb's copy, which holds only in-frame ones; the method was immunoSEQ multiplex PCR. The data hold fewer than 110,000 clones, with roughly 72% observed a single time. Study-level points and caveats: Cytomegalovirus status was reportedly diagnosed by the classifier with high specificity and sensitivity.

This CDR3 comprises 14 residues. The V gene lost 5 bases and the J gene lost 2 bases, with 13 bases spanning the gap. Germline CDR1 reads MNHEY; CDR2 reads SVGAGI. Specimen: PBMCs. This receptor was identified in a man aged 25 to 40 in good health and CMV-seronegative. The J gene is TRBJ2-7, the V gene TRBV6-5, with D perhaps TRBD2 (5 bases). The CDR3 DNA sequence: TGTGCCAGCAGTGATTTGACTACTACCTACGAGCAGTACTTC. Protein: CASSDLTTTYEQYF.